This T cell receptor beta chain was observed in a study of Graves' ophthalmopathy and Graves' hyperthyroidism. At the level of the study: Hyperthyroidism showing no ophthalmopathy within 18 months of follow-up was stable. Study-wide findings and caveats: Blood samples also showed most expanded thyroid clonotypes exceeding 0.001 frequency.

Amplification from RNA transcripts yielded the TCR beta CDR3 regions. Scientists carried out first-round RT-PCR using HTBI primers and then a second-round multiplex PCR. Using its own MiXCR run on the multiplex PCR reads, TCRdb lists one record per CDR3 protein. The sample yields around 1.1 million distinct CDR3 sequences, about 40% seen once. On this clonotype itself: The antigen remains unidentified.

Hyperthyroidism patients had new diagnoses, durations under 2 months, and ages of 18 to 65. V dropped 5 bases and J dropped 9 bases, with 14 bases sitting between them. Germline V lookup: CDR1 SGHTA, CDR2 FQGNSA. The CDR3 consists of 13 residues. The sequence was collected from an adult man with Graves' hyperthyroidism. V usage is TRBV7-2 and J usage is TRBJ1-3; no definite D call. The source material was peripheral blood or thyroid tissue (not recorded which). Written as DNA, the CDR3 is TGTGCCAGCAGCCGCGGACTAGCGGGCACCATATATTTT. It is translated as CASSRGLAGTIYF.